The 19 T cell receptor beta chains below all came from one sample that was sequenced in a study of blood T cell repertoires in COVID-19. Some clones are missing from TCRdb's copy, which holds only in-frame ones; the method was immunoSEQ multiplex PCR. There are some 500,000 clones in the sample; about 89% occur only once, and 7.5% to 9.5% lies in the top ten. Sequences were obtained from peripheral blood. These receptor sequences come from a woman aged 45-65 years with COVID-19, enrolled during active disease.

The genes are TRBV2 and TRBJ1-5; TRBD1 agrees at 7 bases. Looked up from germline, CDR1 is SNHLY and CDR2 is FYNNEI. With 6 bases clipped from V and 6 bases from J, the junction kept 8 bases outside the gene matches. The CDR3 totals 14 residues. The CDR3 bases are TGTGCCAGCAGCGGGACAGAACGAGCTCAGCCCCAGCATTTT. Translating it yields CASSGTERAQPQHF.

The CDR3 nucleotides read TGCAGTGCTAGTCAGGGTAGCGGGGAGCTGTTTTTT. It specifies CSASQGSGELFF. The V call is TRBV20-1, the J call TRBJ2-2, with D possibly being TRBD1 (5 bases). The germline V gene encodes CDR1 DFQATT and CDR2 SNEGSKA (reference sequence). The CDR3 covers 12 residues. With 3 bases removed from V and 7 bases from J, the gap between germline ends came to 9 bases.

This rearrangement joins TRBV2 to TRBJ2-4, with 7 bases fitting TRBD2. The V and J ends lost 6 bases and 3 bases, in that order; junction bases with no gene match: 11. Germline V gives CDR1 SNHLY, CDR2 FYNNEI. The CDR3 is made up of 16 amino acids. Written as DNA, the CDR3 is TGTGCCAGCAGCGCCGAGGGAGGGAATATCAAAAACATTCAGTACTTC. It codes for CASSAEGGNIKNIQYF.

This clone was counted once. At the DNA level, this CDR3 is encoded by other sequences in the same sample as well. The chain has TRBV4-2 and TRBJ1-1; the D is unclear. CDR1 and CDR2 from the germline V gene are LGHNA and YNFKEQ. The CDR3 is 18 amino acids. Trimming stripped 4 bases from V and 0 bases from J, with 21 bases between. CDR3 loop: CASSPSGPGGEVNTEAFF. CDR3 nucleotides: TGTGCCAGCAGCCCGTCCGGGCCCGGCGGGGAGGTGAACACTGAAGCTTTCTTT.

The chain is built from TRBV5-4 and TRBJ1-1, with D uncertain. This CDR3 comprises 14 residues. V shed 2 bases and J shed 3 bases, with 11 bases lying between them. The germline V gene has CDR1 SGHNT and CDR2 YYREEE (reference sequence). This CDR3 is CASSLTVRDTEAFF. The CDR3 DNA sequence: TGTGCCAGCAGCTTAACGGTTCGGGACACTGAAGCTTTCTTT.

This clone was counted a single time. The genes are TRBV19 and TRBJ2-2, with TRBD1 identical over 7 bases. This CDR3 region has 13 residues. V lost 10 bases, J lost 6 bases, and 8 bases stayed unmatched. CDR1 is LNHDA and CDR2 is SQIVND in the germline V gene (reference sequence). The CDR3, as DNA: TGTGCCACCTTTTTACAGGGGTCCGGGGAGCTGTTTTTT. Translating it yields CATFLQGSGELFF.

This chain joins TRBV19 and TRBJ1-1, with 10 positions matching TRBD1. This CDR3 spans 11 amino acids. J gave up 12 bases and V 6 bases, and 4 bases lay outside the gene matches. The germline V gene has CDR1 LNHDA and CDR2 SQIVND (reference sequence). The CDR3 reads CASRTGGVSFF. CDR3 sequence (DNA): TGTGCCAGTAGGACAGGGGGCGTCTCTTTCTTT.

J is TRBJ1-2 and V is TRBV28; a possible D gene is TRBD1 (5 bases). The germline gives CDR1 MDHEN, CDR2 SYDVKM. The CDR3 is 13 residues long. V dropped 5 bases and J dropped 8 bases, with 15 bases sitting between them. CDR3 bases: TGTGCCAGCAGTCCAGGTGGGGGGTGGGGCTACACCTTC. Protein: CASSPGGGWGYTF.

The CDR3 loop reads CASSFSTGSEQYF. Written as DNA, the CDR3 is TGTGCCAGCAGCTTTTCCACAGGGAGCGAGCAGTACTTC. The chain joins TRBV7-8 to TRBJ2-7; tentative D call: TRBD1 (6 bases). The CDR3 has 13 amino acids. Trimming shortened V by 3 bases and J by 6 bases, and 12 bases separated the two germline ends. From germline, CDR1 is SGHVS and CDR2 FQNEAQ.

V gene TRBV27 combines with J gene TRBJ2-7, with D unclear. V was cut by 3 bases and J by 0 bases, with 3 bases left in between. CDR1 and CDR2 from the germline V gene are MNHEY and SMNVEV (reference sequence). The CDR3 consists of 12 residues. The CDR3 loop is CASSFNSYEQYF. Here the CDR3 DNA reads TGTGCCAGCAGTTTCAACTCCTACGAGCAGTACTTC.

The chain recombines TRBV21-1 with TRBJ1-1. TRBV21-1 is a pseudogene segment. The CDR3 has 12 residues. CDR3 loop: CGRDSGDTEAFF. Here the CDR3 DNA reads TGTGGAAGGGACTCGGGGGACACTGAAGCTTTCTTT.

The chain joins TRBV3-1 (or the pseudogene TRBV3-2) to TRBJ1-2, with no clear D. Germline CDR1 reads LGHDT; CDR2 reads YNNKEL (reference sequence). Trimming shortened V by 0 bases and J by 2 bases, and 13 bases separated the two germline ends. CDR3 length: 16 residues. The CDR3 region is CASSQDLFGENYGYTF. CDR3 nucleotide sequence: TGTGCCAGCAGCCAAGATCTTTTCGGGGAAAACTATGGCTACACCTTC.

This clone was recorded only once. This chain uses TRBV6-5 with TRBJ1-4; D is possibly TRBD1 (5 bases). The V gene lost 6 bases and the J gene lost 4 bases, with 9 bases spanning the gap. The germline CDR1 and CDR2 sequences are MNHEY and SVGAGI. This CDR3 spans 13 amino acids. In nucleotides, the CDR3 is TGTGCCAGCAGAGTACAGGATAATGAAAAACTGTTTTTT. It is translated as CASRVQDNEKLFF.

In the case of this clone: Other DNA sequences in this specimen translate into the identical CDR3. In DNA, the CDR3 is TGCAGTGCTACGGGGAGGACTGAAGCTTTCTTT. This translates into CSATGRTEAFF. The chain joins TRBV20-1 to TRBJ1-1; D is ambiguous. Between the trimmed V and J ends, which lost 4 bases and 5 bases, there was a span of 8 bases. This CDR3 spans 11 amino acids. The V gene's germline CDR1 is DFQATT and CDR2 SNEGSKA (reference sequence).

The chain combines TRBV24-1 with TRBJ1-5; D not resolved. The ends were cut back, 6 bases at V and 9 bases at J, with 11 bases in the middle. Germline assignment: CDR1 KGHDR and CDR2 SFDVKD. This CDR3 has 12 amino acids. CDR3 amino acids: CATSIGRGPQHF. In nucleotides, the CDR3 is TGTGCCACCAGTATAGGTCGGGGGCCCCAGCATTTT.

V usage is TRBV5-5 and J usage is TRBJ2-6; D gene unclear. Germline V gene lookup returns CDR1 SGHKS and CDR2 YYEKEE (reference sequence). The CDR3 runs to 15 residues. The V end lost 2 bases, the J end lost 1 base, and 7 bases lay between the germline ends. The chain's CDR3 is CASSFLESGANVLTF. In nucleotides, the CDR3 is TGTGCCAGCAGCTTCCTGGAGTCTGGGGCCAACGTCCTGACTTTC. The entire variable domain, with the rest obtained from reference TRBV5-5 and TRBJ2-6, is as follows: DAGVTQSPTHLIKTRGQQVTLRCSPISGHKSVSWYQQVLGQGPQFIFQYYEKEERGRGNFPDRFSARQFPNYSSELNVNALLLGDSALYLCASSFLESGANVLTFGAGSRLTVL.

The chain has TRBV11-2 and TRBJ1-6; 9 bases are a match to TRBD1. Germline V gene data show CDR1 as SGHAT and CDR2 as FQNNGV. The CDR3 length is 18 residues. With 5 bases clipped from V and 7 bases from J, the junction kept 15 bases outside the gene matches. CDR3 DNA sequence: TGTGCCAGCAGCACCCGACACCGGGGGACAGGGAACAATTCACCCCTCCACTTT. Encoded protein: CASSTRHRGTGNNSPLHF. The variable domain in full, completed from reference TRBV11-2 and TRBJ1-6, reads EAGVAQSPRYKIIEKRQSVAFWCNPISGHATLYWYQQILGQGPKLLIQFQNNGVVDDSQLPKDRFSAERLKGVDSTLKIQPAKLEDSAVYLCASSTRHRGTGNNSPLHFGNGTRLTVT.

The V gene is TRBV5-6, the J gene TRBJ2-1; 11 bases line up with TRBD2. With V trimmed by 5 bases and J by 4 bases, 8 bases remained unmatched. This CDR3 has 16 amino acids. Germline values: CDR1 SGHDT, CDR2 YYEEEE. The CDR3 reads CASRPPGTSGYNEQFF. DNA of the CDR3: TGTGCCAGCAGACCCCCCGGGACTAGCGGTTACAATGAGCAGTTCTTC.

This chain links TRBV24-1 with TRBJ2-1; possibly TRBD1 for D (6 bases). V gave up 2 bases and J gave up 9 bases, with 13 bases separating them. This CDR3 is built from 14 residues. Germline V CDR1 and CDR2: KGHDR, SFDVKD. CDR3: CATSDWTAGSEQFF. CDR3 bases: TGTGCCACCAGTGATTGGACAGCTGGAAGTGAGCAGTTCTTC.